Below are 6 T cell receptor beta chains sequenced from a single sample in a study of T cells of healthy individuals. TCRdb used MiXCR to reprocess the 5' RACE reads, holding one entry per CDR3 protein. Altogether 63,000 or so distinct CDR3 sequences are present, roughly 17% being singletons, with the ten largest covering 4% to 5%. The origin of the receptors is a human donor in good health.

This clonotype has ten or more counts. The gene calls are TRBV12-3 or TRBV12-4 and TRBJ1-1; no firm D call. The CDR3 length is 15 residues. Trimming took 5 bases from V and 1 from J, leaving 14 bases between them. The CDR3 DNA sequence: TGTGCCAGCAGTCCAGCCCGACTGACGAACACTGAAGCTTTCTTT. This gives the protein CASSPARLTNTEAFF.

There are many counts of this clonotype. The chain combines TRBV6-1 with TRBJ2-3, with 12 bases lining up with TRBD2. The CDR3 loop spans 14 amino acids. The germline CDR1 and CDR2 sequences are MNHNS and SASEGT. The V gene end was trimmed by 7 bases and the J gene end by 3 bases; junction bases not matched to a gene: 2. The CDR3 here is CASKTSGRTDTQYF. The CDR3 DNA is TGTGCCAGCAAGACTAGCGGGAGAACAGATACGCAGTATTTT.

The chain combines TRBV7-9 with TRBJ2-7; no clear D gene. CDR3 length: 15 amino acids. V gave up 4 bases and J gave up 0 bases, with 13 bases separating them. Germline V gene data show CDR1 as SEHNR and CDR2 as FQNEAQ (reference sequence). The CDR3, as DNA: TGTGCCAGCAGCTCAGGAAATATCCTCTCCTACGAGCAGTACTTC. Amino acid sequence: CASSSGNILSYEQYF.

There are many counts of this clonotype. V gene TRBV5-1 combines with J gene TRBJ2-2; D is ambiguous. The germline gives CDR1 SGHRS, CDR2 YFSETQ. V was trimmed by 5 bases and J by 6 bases, leaving 5 bases between them. The CDR3 spans 11 residues. The CDR3 DNA reads TGCGCCAGCAGAGGTTCCGGGGAGCTGTTTTTT. As protein: CASRGSGELFF.

In this sample, this clonotype turned up once. A read error may account for a junction end that differs from germline. The gene calls are TRBV4-1 and TRBJ1-2; 11 nucleotides line up with TRBD1. This CDR3 region has 15 residues. CDR1 and CDR2 from the germline V gene are MGHRA and YSYEKL. The chain's CDR3 is CASSQPGQGAQGYTF. The DNA for the CDR3 is TGTGCCAGCAGCCAACCCGGACAGGGGGCGCAGGGCTACACCTTC.

This chain connects TRBV2 to TRBJ1-2; no reliable D call. The CDR3 loop spans 12 amino acids. Germline assignment: CDR1 SNHLY and CDR2 FYNNEI. Trimming stripped 7 bases from V and 2 bases from J, with 8 bases between. The chain's CDR3 is CASTGRNYGYTF. CDR3 coding DNA: TGTGCCAGCACCGGACGGAACTATGGCTACACCTTC.